A single sample gave rise to the 21 T cell receptor beta chains below, sequenced in a study of T-cell memory formation after mild COVID-19. TCRdb processed the 5' RACE reads anew with MiXCR; each CDR3 protein has one entry. The table includes about 110,000 distinct CDR3 sequences, 18% detected once. Sequenced material: PBMCs or a T cell subset sorted from them (not recorded which). The receptor set was obtained from a man younger than 35 who had mild COVID-19 (a few samples of this study predate the infection). Cell type and time point are not known.

The chain couples TRBV27 to TRBJ1-5; D is uncertain. The CDR3 runs to 14 residues. V shed 3 bases and J shed 5 bases, with 11 bases lying between them. CDR1 MNHEY and CDR2 SMNVEV come from the germline V gene (reference sequence). CDR3: CASSFGGGHQPQHF. The CDR3, as DNA: TGTGCCAGCAGTTTTGGAGGAGGGCATCAGCCCCAGCATTTT.

The rearrangement joins TRBV27 to TRBJ2-7, with 8 nucleotides matching TRBD1. CDR1 is MNHEY and CDR2 is SMNVEV in the germline V gene (reference sequence). The CDR3 contains 15 residues. V shed 1 base and J 4 bases; nucleotides not matched to a gene: 6. The CDR3, as DNA: TGTGCCAGCAGTTTATTTGCAGGGGGCAAATACGAGCAGTACTTC. Translation gives CASSLFAGGKYEQYF.

There are a few counts of this clonotype. This chain connects TRBV2 to TRBJ2-5, with TRBD2 identical over 8 bases. The CDR3 has 14 residues. Germline V gene lookup returns CDR1 SNHLY and CDR2 FYNNEI. V was pared by 1 base and J by 7 bases, with 5 bases of the junction left unmatched. The CDR3, as DNA: TGTGCCAGCAGTGAAGTTGTCGGGGGGGGGACCCAGTACTTC. The encoded protein is CASSEVVGGGTQYF.

This clonotype showed up just a few times. V gene TRBV5-1 combines with J gene TRBJ2-7, with 8 bases fitting TRBD2. The trim removed 5 bases at V and 1 base at J, leaving 8 bases unmatched. The V gene's germline CDR1 is SGHRS and CDR2 YFSETQ. The CDR3 covers 15 residues. CDR3 loop: CASRISGTESYEQYF. The CDR3 bases are TGCGCCAGCAGAATTAGCGGGACGGAATCCTACGAGCAGTACTTC.

This chain joins TRBV20-1 and TRBJ1-4; D unresolved. V gave up 3 bases and J gave up 4 bases, with 18 bases separating them. The CDR3 contains 16 residues. Germline CDR1 and CDR2: DFQATT and SNEGSKA (reference sequence). The CDR3 region is CSASIRREPLNEKLFF. CDR3 coding DNA: TGCAGTGCTAGCATCCGAAGAGAACCGCTTAATGAAAAACTGTTTTTT.

This clonotype was seen more than once but under ten times. The V call is TRBV12-3 or TRBV12-4, the J call TRBJ2-5; D unclear. CDR3 length: 16 residues. The ends were cut back, 2 bases at V and 2 bases at J, with 15 bases in the middle. In DNA form, the CDR3 reads TGTGCCAGCAGTTTAAGATTGGGAAGGGAACAAGAGACCCAGTACTTC. Amino acids: CASSLRLGREQETQYF.

The chain has TRBV25-1 and TRBJ2-1; no definite D call. The CDR3 contains 15 residues. V was clipped by 1 base and J by 7 bases, with 14 bases between them. The V gene's germline CDR1 is MGHDK and CDR2 SYGVNS. The CDR3 here is CASSESPGEVNEQFF. The CDR3, as DNA: TGTGCCAGCAGTGAATCCCCGGGTGAGGTGAATGAGCAGTTCTTC.

The chain carries TRBV20-1 and TRBJ2-1, with TRBD2 identical over 9 bases. The V gene end was trimmed by 2 bases and the J gene end by 4 bases; junction bases not matched to a gene: 18. The CDR3 is 19 residues long. Germline CDR1 DFQATT, CDR2 SNEGSKA (reference sequence). This CDR3 is CSARSSRAGGPLRYNEQFF. Written as DNA, the CDR3 is TGCAGTGCTAGATCCTCTCGCGCGGGGGGGCCTCTCCGGTACAATGAGCAGTTCTTC.

This clonotype appeared a few times. The chain combines TRBV7-2 with TRBJ1-2, with D possibly matching TRBD1 (5 bases). Trimming removed 4 bases from V and 6 bases from J, with 24 bases in between. The CDR3 runs 17 residues. Germline V gene data show CDR1 as SGHTA and CDR2 as FQGNSA. The CDR3: CASSSARGLGGGHGYTF. CDR3 DNA sequence: TGTGCCAGCAGCTCGGCCCGGGGACTGGGGGGGGGTCATGGCTACACCTTC.

The J gene is TRBJ2-5, the V gene TRBV5-1, with TRBD2 matching 7 bases. J gave up 5 bases and V 3 bases, and 13 bases lay outside the gene matches. The CDR3 length is 16 residues. Germline CDR1 is SGHRS and CDR2 is YFSETQ. For the CDR3, the DNA is TGCGCCAGCAGCTCGGGTAGCGGGCCACCGAGGGAGACCCAGTACTTC. This translates into CASSSGSGPPRETQYF.

The V gene is TRBV18, the J gene TRBJ2-3, with 10 nucleotides matching TRBD1. This CDR3 contains 16 residues. V lost 0 bases to trimming and J lost 4 bases; unmatched junction nucleotides: 4. Germline CDR1 and CDR2: KGHSH and LQKENI. The CDR3 nucleotides are TGTGCCAGCTCACCACCGACAGGGGGCCAAGCAGATACGCAGTATTTT. As protein: CASSPPTGGQADTQYF.

This clonotype has ten or more counts. The chain carries TRBV19 and TRBJ2-6; a weak D match, TRBD1 (5 bases). This CDR3 has 16 residues. The ends were cut back, 6 bases at V and 4 bases at J, with 16 bases in the middle. The germline V gene encodes CDR1 LNHDA and CDR2 SQIVND (reference sequence). The DNA of the CDR3 is TGTGCCAGTAGCGCACAGGTTCTGGGAGGGGCCAACGTCCTGACTTTC. Amino acid sequence: CASSAQVLGGANVLTF.

This clonotype occurred a few times. This chain joins TRBV28 and TRBJ1-4; TRBD1 aligns across 9 bases. The CDR3 is 14 residues long. The J segment lost 8 bases and the V segment lost 5 bases, leaving 6 bases of the junction unmatched. The germline V gene encodes CDR1 MDHEN and CDR2 SYDVKM. CDR3 DNA: TGTGCCAGCAGTCGCCGGGACAGGGTAGAAAAACTGTTTTTT. Translating it yields CASSRRDRVEKLFF.

There are a few counts of this clonotype. The chain recombines TRBV5-1 with TRBJ1-1; D is ambiguous. V lost 4 bases and J 1 base, leaving 14 bases between the germline ends. The CDR3 loop spans 15 amino acids. CDR1 is SGHRS and CDR2 is YFSETQ in the germline V gene. The CDR3 DNA reads TGCGCCAGCAGCCCCCGGAGCATAGGGAACACTGAAGCTTTCTTT. Translating it yields CASSPRSIGNTEAFF.

V and J are TRBV20-1 and TRBJ2-5; TRBD1 is a possible D gene (5 bases). Trimming took off 4 bases at V and 4 bases at J, with 10 bases between the two ends. Germline CDR1 reads DFQATT; CDR2 reads SNEGSKA (reference sequence). The CDR3 sequence is 12 residues long. The CDR3 reads CSAIRQGETQYF. The CDR3 DNA follows: TGCAGTGCTATTCGGCAGGGAGAGACCCAGTACTTC.

The chain employs TRBV12-3 or TRBV12-4 and TRBJ2-1; D is unresolved. V lost 6 bases, J lost 9 bases, and 12 bases lay in between. The CDR3 contains 12 residues. CDR3 sequence: CASREEAREQFF. Here the CDR3 DNA reads TGTGCCAGCAGGGAAGAAGCGCGTGAGCAGTTCTTC.

This chain connects TRBV12-3 or TRBV12-4 to TRBJ2-5, with 7 bases aligning to TRBD1. With V trimmed by 3 bases and J by 1 base, 2 bases remained unmatched. This CDR3 region has 14 residues. The CDR3 nucleotides read TGTGCCAGCAGTTTGGACAGGAGCCAAGAGACCCAGTACTTC. Translating gives CASSLDRSQETQYF.

J is TRBJ2-2 and V is TRBV7-3; weak D call: TRBD1 (7 bases). The V end was cut by 9 bases, the J end by 0 bases, with 17 bases between. The CDR3 is made up of 16 amino acids. Germline V gene lookup returns CDR1 SGHTA and CDR2 FQGTGA. The CDR3 spells CARSPRDRPNTGELFF. The CDR3 coding sequence is TGTGCCAGAAGCCCGCGGGACAGACCGAACACCGGGGAGCTGTTTTTT.

This clonotype was observed a handful of times. The J gene is TRBJ2-1, the V gene TRBV5-6, with D possibly TRBD2 on 5 matching bases. There are 15 residues in the CDR3. The V end was cut by 4 bases, the J end by 8 bases, with 19 bases between. Germline CDR1 and CDR2: SGHDT and YYEEEE. For the CDR3, the DNA is TGTGCCAGCAGCCGGGCCGGACTCGTGGATGATGAGCAGTTCTTC. Translated, it gives CASSRAGLVDDEQFF. Full variable domain (rest looked up from reference TRBV5-6 and TRBJ2-1): DAGVTQSPTHLIKTRGQQVTLRCSPKSGHDTVSWYQQALGQGPQFIFQYYEEEERQRGNFPDRFSGHQFPNYSSELNVNALLLGDSALYLCASSRAGLVDDEQFFGPGTRLTVL.

This clonotype was found a few times. The chain carries TRBV12-3 or TRBV12-4 and TRBJ1-2; maybe TRBD1 (5 bases). The CDR3 covers 14 residues. V was pared by 1 base and J by 4 bases, with 10 bases between. The DNA for the CDR3 is TGTGCCAGCAGTTTAGGGGGCGCAGGCTATGGCTACACCTTC. It encodes CASSLGGAGYGYTF.

In this sample, this clonotype turned up a few times. The chain joins TRBV2 to TRBJ1-6; possibly TRBD1 for D (5 bases). The V gene lost 4 bases and the J gene lost 6 bases, with 7 bases spanning the gap. This CDR3 contains 13 residues. Germline V gives CDR1 SNHLY, CDR2 FYNNEI. For the CDR3, the DNA is TGTGCCAGCAGTGCGGGACTTAATTCACCCCTCCACTTT. This translates into CASSAGLNSPLHF.